The 29 T cell receptor beta chains below were found in one sample sequenced in a study of T cell responses to AZD1222 COVID-19 vaccine. Method: immunoSEQ multiplex PCR; TCRdb's copy keeps in-frame clones and lacks some. This sample has 250,000 to 300,000 clones, with almost 95% found just once. Sequences were derived from peripheral blood, sampled 28 days after the second AZD1222 dose. The origin of the receptors is an adult who received the AZD1222 COVID-19 vaccine.

DNA of the CDR3: TGTGCCAGCAGAGAGGTGGTGGATTATGGCTACACCTTC. This sequence encodes CASREVVDYGYTF. The rearrangement links TRBV18 to TRBJ1-2; the D is unclear. CDR3 length: 13 residues. The V gene lost 8 bases and the J gene lost 5 bases, with 15 bases spanning the gap. The germline V gene has CDR1 KGHSH and CDR2 LQKENI.

The chain is built from TRBV27 and TRBJ1-1; D remains unclear. Germline V lookup: CDR1 MNHEY, CDR2 SMNVEV (reference sequence). The CDR3 is 13 amino acids. V was shortened by 3 bases and J by 4 bases, with 9 bases between the two germline ends. The CDR3 region is CASSLNRGTEAFF. For the CDR3, the DNA is TGTGCCAGCAGTTTGAACCGGGGCACTGAAGCTTTCTTT.

The chain links TRBV2 to TRBJ2-3; 11 bases agree with TRBD2. Looked up from germline, CDR1 is SNHLY and CDR2 is FYNNEI. This CDR3 region has 18 residues. V gave up 0 bases and J gave up 0 bases; unmatched junction bases: 5. The CDR3 sequence: CASSEASGRARSTDTQYF. DNA for the CDR3: TGTGCCAGCAGTGAAGCTAGCGGGAGGGCTCGCAGCACAGATACGCAGTATTTT.

The rearrangement uses TRBV5-4 and TRBJ1-1; TRBD1 might be the D (6 bases). V lost 0 bases, J lost 2 bases, and 11 bases lay in between. This CDR3 region has 15 residues. Germline loops: CDR1 SGHNT, CDR2 YYREEE (reference sequence). DNA of the CDR3: TGTGCCAGCAGCTTGGACAGGGCTGTAAACACTGAAGCTTTCTTT. It codes for CASSLDRAVNTEAFF. Variable domain in full (rest from reference TRBV5-4 and TRBJ1-1): ETGVTQSPTHLIKTRGQQVTLRCSSQSGHNTVSWYQQALGQGPQFIFQYYREEENGRGNFPPRFSGLQFPNYSSELNVNALELDDSALYLCASSLDRAVNTEAFFGQGTRLTVV.

The rearrangement uses TRBV19 and TRBJ2-5; D is undetermined. V was pared by 2 bases and J by 4 bases, with 14 bases between. Germline V gives CDR1 LNHDA, CDR2 SQIVND (reference sequence). The CDR3 is made up of 15 amino acids. CDR3 bases: TGTGCCAGTAGTATAACGACCTTCTGGGGAGAGACCCAGTACTTC. Its translation is CASSITTFWGETQYF.

The chain is built from TRBV6-5 and TRBJ2-7; TRBD2 is a possible D gene (6 bases). The germline V gene has CDR1 MNHEY and CDR2 SVGAGI. V lost 0 bases and J 2 bases, leaving 11 bases between the germline ends. The CDR3 length is 15 residues. CDR3 in amino acids: CASSYSIGRTYEQYF. In nucleotides, the CDR3 is TGTGCCAGCAGTTACTCGATCGGGAGAACCTACGAGCAGTACTTC.

J is TRBJ1-2 and V is TRBV3-1 (or the pseudogene TRBV3-2); D is possibly TRBD1 (5 bases). Trimming removed 3 bases from V and 4 bases from J, with 12 bases in between. The CDR3 extends over 14 amino acids. Per germline, CDR1 LGHDT and CDR2 YNNKEL (reference sequence). CDR3 bases: TGTGCCAGCAGCCAGGGGCAGACAGTCTATGGCTACACCTTC. Protein sequence: CASSQGQTVYGYTF.

V is TRBV6-5 and J is TRBJ1-2; D gene uncertain. This CDR3 spans 12 amino acids. With 7 bases removed from V and 5 bases from J, the gap between germline ends came to 11 bases. Germline CDR1 is MNHEY and CDR2 is SVGAGI. The CDR3 loop reads CASTYAGYGYTF. CDR3 DNA: TGTGCCAGCACCTACGCGGGTTATGGCTACACCTTC.

The chain couples TRBV28 to TRBJ1-2; D unclear. CDR1 and CDR2 from the germline V gene are MDHEN and SYDVKM. This CDR3 is 13 amino acids long. Trimming left V 3 bases short and J 4 bases short, with 9 bases between. In DNA, the CDR3 is TGTGCCAGCAGTTTTTCTGGTTCCTATGGCTACACCTTC. Protein: CASSFSGSYGYTF.

J is TRBJ2-3 and V is TRBV28, with D possibly TRBD1 on 6 matching bases. This CDR3 comprises 14 residues. V gave up 6 bases and J gave up 0 bases, with 10 bases separating them. CDR1 and CDR2 from the germline V gene are MDHEN and SYDVKM. Here the CDR3 reads CASRETGSTDTQYF. The CDR3 coding sequence is TGTGCCAGCAGGGAGACAGGAAGCACAGATACGCAGTATTTT.

This rearrangement joins TRBV9 to TRBJ2-7; 9 nucleotides match TRBD1. This CDR3 contains 14 residues. Looked up from germline, CDR1 is SGDLS and CDR2 is YYNGEE. Trimming took 3 bases from V and 5 from J; bases not matched to a gene: 6. Written as DNA, the CDR3 is TGTGCCAGCAGCGCCCGGGACAGGGAACACGAGCAGTACTTC. Its protein product is CASSARDREHEQYF.

V gene TRBV27 combines with J gene TRBJ1-4; maybe TRBD1 (5 bases). Germline V gene data show CDR1 as MNHEY and CDR2 as SMNVEV (reference sequence). V was shortened by 2 bases and J by 6 bases, with 13 bases between the two germline ends. This CDR3 contains 15 residues. CDR3 protein: CASSLSVGGDEKLFF. CDR3 nucleotides: TGTGCCAGCAGTTTAAGCGTGGGGGGGGATGAAAAACTGTTTTTT.

This chain connects TRBV6-2 or TRBV6-3 to TRBJ1-5; the D is unclear. CDR3 size: 13 residues. Deletions cut 4 bases from V and 7 bases from J, with 11 bases between. Germline lookup yields CDR1 MNHEY and CDR2 SVGEGT. The CDR3 spells CASSSRVPQPQHF. CDR3 in DNA: TGTGCCAGCAGTTCAAGGGTGCCCCAGCCCCAGCATTTT.

About this clone itself: The sample has other DNA sequences that encode this CDR3 too. The chain employs TRBV7-9 and TRBJ1-1; D is unclear. Trimming removed 1 base from V and 2 bases from J, with 5 bases in between. Germline lookup yields CDR1 SEHNR and CDR2 FQNEAQ (reference sequence). This CDR3 has 13 amino acids. The CDR3 DNA reads as TGTGCCAGCAGCTTAGGAAGCAACACTGAAGCTTTCTTT. It is translated as CASSLGSNTEAFF. The full variable domain, in which reference TRBV7-9 and TRBJ1-1 provide the parts outside the CDR3, is DTGVSQNPRHKITKRGQNVTFRCDPISEHNRLYWYRQTLGQGPEFLTYFQNEAQLEKSRLLSDRFSAERPKGSFSTLEIQRTEQGDSAMYLCASSLGSNTEAFFGQGTRLTVV.

The V call is TRBV6-6, the J call TRBJ1-1; D is uncertain. Deletions cut 5 bases from V and 3 bases from J, with 13 bases between. CDR1 and CDR2 from the germline V gene are MNHNY and SVGAGI (reference sequence). The CDR3 runs to 14 residues. The CDR3 protein is CASSTSGPHTEAFF. The CDR3 bases are TGTGCCAGCAGTACTTCCGGGCCCCACACTGAAGCTTTCTTT.

The chain is built from TRBV6-2 or TRBV6-3 and TRBJ1-2; D possibly corresponds to TRBD1 (5 bases). Germline assignment: CDR1 MNHEY and CDR2 SVGEGT. The CDR3 runs to 11 residues. V was trimmed by 6 bases and J by 8 bases, leaving 10 bases between them. The CDR3: CASSQGEGYTF. The CDR3 region has the DNA TGTGCCAGCAGCCAAGGGGAGGGCTACACCTTC.

The chain is built from TRBV2 and TRBJ2-3; no definite D call. CDR1 and CDR2 (germline): SNHLY, FYNNEI. Trimming shortened V by 3 bases and J by 2 bases, and 6 bases separated the two germline ends. The CDR3 spans 13 residues. This CDR3 reads CASSEGVTDTQYF. The CDR3 DNA reads TGTGCCAGCAGTGAGGGTGTCACAGATACGCAGTATTTT.

The rearrangement uses TRBV11-2 and TRBJ1-2; possible D gene TRBD1, 5 bases. CDR1 SGHAT and CDR2 FQNNGV come from the germline V gene. The CDR3 has 15 residues. Trimming shortened V by 2 bases and J by 4 bases, and 14 bases separated the two germline ends. The CDR3 is CASSLSPGSVYGYTF. Written as DNA, the CDR3 is TGTGCCAGCAGCTTATCTCCAGGGTCGGTCTATGGCTACACCTTC.

This clone was counted a few times. The chain carries TRBV27 and TRBJ2-1; D call uncertain. Trimming took 6 bases from V and 3 from J, leaving 6 bases between them. Germline V gene sequence: CDR1 MNHEY, CDR2 SMNVEV (reference sequence). The CDR3 is 12 amino acids. This CDR3 reads CASSSHYNEQFF. CDR3 coding DNA: TGTGCCAGCAGCTCCCACTACAATGAGCAGTTCTTC.

The V and J genes are TRBV15 and TRBJ2-1; 13 positions match TRBD2. The J segment lost 7 bases and the V segment lost 6 bases, leaving 9 bases of the junction unmatched. CDR1 is LNHNV, CDR2 YYDKDF, per germline (reference sequence). This CDR3 has 16 residues. CDR3 nucleotides: TGTGCCACCAGGGAGGGGGGACTAGCGGGACCGAATGAGCAGTTCTTC. It encodes CATREGGLAGPNEQFF. Full variable domain (outside the CDR3, taken from reference TRBV15 and TRBJ2-1): DAMVIQNPRYQVTQFGKPVTLSCSQTLNHNVMYWYQQKSSQAPKLLFHYYDKDFNNEADTPDNFQSRRPNTSFCFLDIRSPGLGDTAMYLCATREGGLAGPNEQFFGPGTRLTVL.

This CDR3 reads CATSRAGQRTEAFF. DNA of the CDR3: TGTGCCACCAGCAGAGCTGGACAGAGGACTGAAGCTTTCTTT. V gene TRBV15 combines with J gene TRBJ1-1; D might be TRBD1 (6 bases). Trimming shortened V by 1 base and J by 5 bases, and 11 bases separated the two germline ends. Germline lookup yields CDR1 LNHNV and CDR2 YYDKDF (reference sequence). The CDR3 is 14 amino acids.

The chain employs TRBV7-9 and TRBJ1-2; D is uncertain. Germline loops: CDR1 SEHNR, CDR2 FQNEAQ (reference sequence). CDR3 size: 13 residues. V lost 4 bases to trimming and J lost 2 bases, with 8 bases between them. The CDR3 loop reads CASSWETNYGYTF. Written as DNA, the CDR3 is TGTGCCAGCAGCTGGGAGACGAACTATGGCTACACCTTC.

The rearrangement links TRBV19 to TRBJ2-2; D gene uncertain. Germline-derived CDR1 and CDR2 are LNHDA and SQIVND (reference sequence). This CDR3 is built from 12 residues. With 1 base removed from V and 8 bases from J, the gap between germline ends came to 5 bases. CDR3 amino acids: CASSIAGGELFF. The CDR3 DNA sequence: TGTGCCAGTAGTATAGCTGGAGGGGAGCTGTTTTTT. Combining the CDR3 with reference TRBV19 and TRBJ2-2 gives the whole variable domain DGGITQSPKYLFRKEGQNVTLSCEQNLNHDAMYWYRQDPGQGLRLIYYSQIVNDFQKGDIAEGYSVSREKKESFPLTVTSAQKNPTAFYLCASSIAGGELFFGEGSRLTVL.

CDR3 protein: CASNPGRTSAGEQYF. The CDR3 DNA reads TGCGCCAGCAATCCTGGCCGGACATCAGCGGGCGAGCAGTACTTC. The rearrangement joins TRBV5-1 to TRBJ2-7; D is perhaps TRBD2 (6 bases). V gave up 6 bases and J gave up 6 bases, with 22 bases separating them. From germline, CDR1 is SGHRS and CDR2 YFSETQ. This CDR3 is built from 15 residues.

This clone appeared once. In DNA form, the CDR3 reads TGTGCCAGTAGTATAGAAAAGGGAGCTAACTATGGCTACACCTTC. Its translation: CASSIEKGANYGYTF. The chain uses TRBV19 and TRBJ1-2, with D unclear. CDR1 is LNHDA, CDR2 SQIVND, per germline (reference sequence). The CDR3 loop spans 15 amino acids. Trimming shortened V by 0 bases and J by 0 bases, and 8 bases separated the two germline ends. Combining the CDR3 with reference TRBV19 and TRBJ1-2 gives the whole variable domain DGGITQSPKYLFRKEGQNVTLSCEQNLNHDAMYWYRQDPGQGLRLIYYSQIVNDFQKGDIAEGYSVSREKKESFPLTVTSAQKNPTAFYLCASSIEKGANYGYTFGSGTRLTVV.

The CDR3: CASSQVLGAKGNQPQHF. The CDR3 region has the DNA TGTGCCAGCAGCCAAGTATTGGGGGCAAAGGGCAATCAGCCCCAGCATTTT. This sequence joins TRBV28 and TRBJ1-5; D possibly corresponds to TRBD1 (6 bases). V shed 6 bases and J shed 2 bases, with 20 bases lying between them. Germline V lookup: CDR1 MDHEN, CDR2 SYDVKM. This CDR3 has 17 residues.

The chain employs TRBV13 and TRBJ1-1, with 9 bases fitting TRBD1. CDR1 is PRHDT, CDR2 FYEKMQ, per germline (reference sequence). The CDR3 consists of 12 residues. J gave up 5 bases and V 5 bases, and 0 bases lay outside the gene matches. In DNA, the CDR3 is TGTGCCAGCAGCGACAGGGGGACTGAAGCTTTCTTT. Its protein is CASSDRGTEAFF.

The rearrangement joins TRBV2 to TRBJ1-5, with a weak D call TRBD1 (5 bases). The V gene's germline CDR1 is SNHLY and CDR2 FYNNEI. With 6 bases removed from V and 4 bases from J, the gap between germline ends came to 10 bases. The CDR3 runs 13 residues. The chain's CDR3 is CASREGPNQPQHF. The CDR3 bases are TGTGCCAGCAGGGAGGGGCCAAATCAGCCCCAGCATTTT.

The chain carries TRBV29-1 and TRBJ1-1; D not certain. The CDR3 length is 13 residues. Germline V lookup: CDR1 SQVTM, CDR2 ANQGSEA. The V and J ends lost 7 bases and 1 base respectively, with 13 bases between them. The CDR3 coding sequence is TGCAGCGGTGGGTCGTTACCGAACACTGAAGCTTTCTTT. Amino acid sequence: CSGGSLPNTEAFF. The whole variable domain, remainder taken from reference TRBV29-1 and TRBJ1-1, is SAVISQKPSRDICQRGTSLTIQCQVDSQVTMMFWYRQQPGQSLTLIATANQGSEATYESGFVIDKFPISRPNLTFSTLTVSNMSPEDSSIYLCSGGSLPNTEAFFGQGTRLTVV.